The present T cell receptor (beta chain) was sequenced within a study of blood T cells in healthy people across ages. Study-level results: PBMCs were not sorted, which prevented a conclusive comparison of naive versus antigen-experienced cells. Any changes in expanded clonotypes were possibly confounded, as donor CMV status remained unknown.

The authors ran a second PCR of roughly 6 to 11 cycles using a sample-barcoded 5' primer and a J-beta primer mix. Each CDR3 protein is one row after TCRdb ran MiXCR on the 5' RACE reads. Of about 1,800,000 distinct CDR3 sequences listed, 28% are singletons. With respect to this clonotype: Antigen specificity is unknown. A much more abundant neighbour one base away suggests this may be a read error.

The ends were cut back, 5 bases at V and 3 bases at J, with 8 bases in the middle. The CDR3 covers 12 residues. Germline CDR1 reads MNHNY; CDR2 reads SVGAGI (reference sequence). Extractions gave at least 5 micrograms of total RNA per sample. This TCR derives from a woman aged 25-40 years in good health. Sequenced material: blood. This sequence joins TRBV6-6 and TRBJ2-7; D is perhaps TRBD1 (6 bases). The DNA of the CDR3 is TGTGCCAGCAGTACAGGGAACTACGAGCAGTACTTC. Its protein is CASSTGNYEQYF.